Following are 13 T cell receptor beta chains from one sample sequenced in a study of cytomegalovirus exposure and HLA in healthy donors. The primer mix had 60 Vbeta and 13 Jbeta primers. Sequencing used immunoSEQ multiplex PCR; TCRdb keeps in-frame clones, though not all of them. The sample records over 45,000 clones, 81% being singletons. Sequenced input: PBMCs. The source of these receptors is a boy younger than 18 in good health and CMV-seropositive.

The chain combines TRBV11-2 with TRBJ2-5; 7 bases fit TRBD1. Near its end, the DNA agrees better with TRBJ2-7, so the J call may be wrong. Germline V lookup: CDR1 SGHAT, CDR2 FQNNGV. The CDR3 runs to 16 residues. The CDR3 spells CASSLEVGQHSYEQYF. CDR3 nucleotides: TGTGCCAGCAGCTTAGAAGTGGGACAGCACTCCTACGAGCAGTACTTC.

V usage is TRBV19 and J usage is TRBJ2-3, with no clear D. V shed 3 bases and J shed 6 bases, with 7 bases lying between them. Germline V gene lookup returns CDR1 LNHDA and CDR2 SQIVND (reference sequence). The CDR3 is 12 residues long. CDR3 region: CASSINEDTQYF. CDR3 coding DNA: TGTGCCAGTAGTATTAACGAGGATACGCAGTATTTT.

This rearrangement joins TRBV6-5 to TRBJ2-5; perhaps TRBD2 as D (5 bases). V lost 0 bases and J 4 bases, leaving 12 bases between the germline ends. Germline V lookup: CDR1 MNHEY, CDR2 SVGAGI. The CDR3 totals 15 residues. This chain's CDR3 is CASSYSLIAGETQYF. The DNA of the CDR3 is TGTGCCAGCAGTTACTCACTGATCGCGGGAGAGACCCAGTACTTC.

Only a few counts were recorded for this clone. The chain links TRBV6-6 to TRBJ2-2; no definite D call. The ends were cut back, 8 bases at V and 2 bases at J, with 9 bases in the middle. The CDR3 covers 13 residues. Germline CDR1 is MNHNY and CDR2 is SVGAGI (reference sequence). CDR3 sequence: CASALRNTGELFF. CDR3 nucleotides: TGTGCCAGCGCGCTACGCAACACCGGGGAGCTGTTTTTT.

The rearrangement joins TRBV6-1 to TRBJ2-3, with a weak D call TRBD2 (7 bases). Germline V CDR1 and CDR2: MNHNS, SASEGT. Trimming shortened V by 4 bases and J by 4 bases, and 12 bases separated the two germline ends. The CDR3 is 14 residues long. The CDR3 DNA sequence: TGTGCCAGCAGTGTAAGGGGGAGGGCAGATACGCAGTATTTT. Its translation is CASSVRGRADTQYF.

This rearrangement joins TRBV29-1 to TRBJ2-7; TRBD1 might be the D (5 bases). Germline lookup yields CDR1 SQVTM and CDR2 ANQGSEA. The CDR3 has 12 amino acids. V was shortened by 7 bases and J by 2 bases, with 12 bases between the two germline ends. The CDR3 DNA sequence: TGCAGCGCGGCCACAGGAACCTACGAGCAGTACTTC. Its translation is CSAATGTYEQYF.

The chain employs TRBV12-5 and TRBJ1-2; maybe TRBD1 (5 bases). The CDR3 spans 15 residues. Trimming cost V 2 bases and J 4 bases, with 14 bases left between them. In germline, CDR1 is LGHNT, CDR2 FRNRAP. The CDR3 loop is CASGLQPSGPYGYTF. The CDR3 DNA sequence: TGTGCTAGTGGTTTGCAACCGTCAGGGCCCTATGGCTACACCTTC.

The CDR3 here is CASSQVPSSDEQFF. Written as DNA, the CDR3 is TGCGCCAGCAGCCAAGTCCCTAGCTCGGATGAGCAGTTCTTC. The rearrangement links TRBV4-1 to TRBJ2-1, with a tentative D call TRBD2 (5 bases). This CDR3 is 14 amino acids long. V dropped 1 base and J dropped 8 bases, with 12 bases sitting between them. Germline CDR1 and CDR2: MGHRA and YSYEKL.

This chain connects TRBV5-1 to TRBJ2-2; 8 nucleotides align to TRBD1. Per germline, CDR1 SGHRS and CDR2 YFSETQ. The CDR3 has 16 residues. J was trimmed by 0 bases and V by 3 bases; bases with no gene match: 4. The CDR3 is CASSSDRGPNTGELFF. The CDR3 bases are TGCGCCAGCAGCTCTGACAGGGGTCCGAACACCGGGGAGCTGTTTTTT.

Only one count was recorded for this clone. The chain joins TRBV11-2 to TRBJ1-1; D is undetermined. This CDR3 is built from 11 residues. Deletions cut 6 bases from V and 5 bases from J, with 7 bases between. Germline loops: CDR1 SGHAT, CDR2 FQNNGV. The CDR3 DNA sequence: TGTGCCAGCAGGGGAGGAACTGAAGCTTTCTTT. Translation gives CASRGGTEAFF.

This chain links TRBV6-1 with TRBJ1-2; 7 nucleotides line up with TRBD1. This CDR3 region has 11 residues. Germline CDR1 is MNHNS and CDR2 is SASEGT. Germline trimming cut 7 bases from V and 8 bases from J; bases unmatched to any gene: 4. CDR3 sequence reads: CASTQGDGYTF. The CDR3 region has the DNA TGTGCCAGCACCCAGGGGGACGGCTACACCTTC.

This rearrangement joins TRBV15 to TRBJ2-5, with TRBD1 matching 11 bases. TRBJ2-7 explains the end of the DNA better; the J call may be wrong. The germline CDR1 and CDR2 sequences are LNHNV and YYDKDF (reference sequence). The CDR3 totals 16 residues. The CDR3 is CATSRAQGQGVLEQYF. CDR3 DNA sequence: TGTGCCACCAGCAGAGCCCAGGGACAGGGGGTCCTCGAGCAGTACTTC.

This clone showed up just once. The V gene is TRBV9, the J gene TRBJ1-1; 7 bases fit TRBD1. The CDR3 is 13 amino acids. Germline CDR1 reads SGDLS; CDR2 reads YYNGEE. With V trimmed by 0 bases and J by 11 bases, 7 bases remained unmatched. CDR3 nucleotide sequence: TGTGCCAGCAGCGTAGCGACAGGGAGTGATGCTTTCTTT. Protein product: CASSVATGSDAFF. The variable domain in full, completed from reference TRBV9 and TRBJ1-1, reads DSGVTQTPKHLITATGQRVTLRCSPRSGDLSVYWYQQSLDQGLQFLIQYYNGEERAKGNILERFSAQQFPDLHSELNLSSLELGDSALYFCASSVATGSDAFFGQGTRLTVV.